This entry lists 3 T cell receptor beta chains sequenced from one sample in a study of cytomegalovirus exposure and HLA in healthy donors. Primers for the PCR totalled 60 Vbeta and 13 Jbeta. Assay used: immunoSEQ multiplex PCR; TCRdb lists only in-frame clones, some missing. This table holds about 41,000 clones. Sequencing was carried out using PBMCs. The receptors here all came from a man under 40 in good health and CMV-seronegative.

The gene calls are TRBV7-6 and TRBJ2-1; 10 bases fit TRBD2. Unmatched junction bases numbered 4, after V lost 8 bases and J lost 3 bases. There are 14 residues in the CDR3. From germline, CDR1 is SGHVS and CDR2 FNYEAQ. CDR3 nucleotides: TGTGCCAGCTCCATAGCGGGAGGCTACAATGAGCAGTTCTTC. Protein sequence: CASSIAGGYNEQFF.

For the CDR3, the DNA is TGTGCCAGCTCACCACTCGACAGGCAATTCAATCAGCCCCAGCATTTT. Translation gives CASSPLDRQFNQPQHF. This chain links TRBV18 with TRBJ1-5; possible D gene TRBD1, 6 bases. The germline V gene encodes CDR1 KGHSH and CDR2 LQKENI. This CDR3 has 16 residues. Trimming shortened V by 1 base and J by 3 bases, and 13 bases separated the two germline ends.

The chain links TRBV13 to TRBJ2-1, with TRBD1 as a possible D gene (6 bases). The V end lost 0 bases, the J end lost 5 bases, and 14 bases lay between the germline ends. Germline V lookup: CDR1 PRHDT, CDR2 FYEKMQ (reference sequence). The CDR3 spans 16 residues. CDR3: CASSLGRTEENNEQFF. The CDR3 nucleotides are TGTGCCAGCAGCTTAGGTAGGACAGAAGAAAACAATGAGCAGTTCTTC.